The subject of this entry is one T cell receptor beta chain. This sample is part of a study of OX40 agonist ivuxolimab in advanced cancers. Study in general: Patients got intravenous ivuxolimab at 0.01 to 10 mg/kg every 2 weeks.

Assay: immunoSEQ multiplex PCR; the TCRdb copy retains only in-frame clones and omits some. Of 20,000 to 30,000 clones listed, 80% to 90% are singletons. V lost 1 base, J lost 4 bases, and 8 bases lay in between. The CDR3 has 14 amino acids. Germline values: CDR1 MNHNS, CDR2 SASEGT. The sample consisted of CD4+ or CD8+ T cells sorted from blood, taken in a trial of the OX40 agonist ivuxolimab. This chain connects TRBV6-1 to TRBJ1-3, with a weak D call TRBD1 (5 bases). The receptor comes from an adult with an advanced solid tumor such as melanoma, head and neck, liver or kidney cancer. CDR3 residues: CASSEGTTGNTIYF. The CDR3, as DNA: TGTGCCAGCAGTGAAGGGACAACGGGAAACACCATATATTTT.